The 14 T cell receptor beta chains given below trace back to one sample, sequenced in a study of Graves' ophthalmopathy and Graves' hyperthyroidism. Amplification of TCR beta CDR3 regions used RNA transcripts. The workflow started with a first-round RT-PCR run with HTBI primers and then moved on to a second-round multiplex PCR. One entry per CDR3 protein results from TCRdb running MiXCR on the multiplex PCR reads. The sample includes 740,000 or so distinct CDR3 sequences, 35% to 50% of them seen just once. Input material: peripheral blood. These receptor sequences come from an adult man with Graves' ophthalmopathy.

The V call is TRBV24-1, the J call TRBJ2-2; D is possibly TRBD1 (6 bases). The CDR3 sequence is 13 residues long. Germline V CDR1 and CDR2: KGHDR, SFDVKD. Trimming stripped 5 bases from V and 9 bases from J, with 12 bases between. This CDR3 is CATSGPGAWELFF. CDR3 in DNA: TGTGCCACCAGTGGCCCAGGGGCATGGGAGCTGTTTTTT.

As for this clonotype: A much larger clone is a single base away; this may be a read error. The final CDR3 position lacks the conserved phenylalanine or tryptophan, pointing to a likely read error. This chain links TRBV9 with TRBJ1-2; TRBD1 might be the D (6 bases). Germline V gene data show CDR1 as SGDLS and CDR2 as YYNGEE. V lost 0 bases, J lost 2 bases, and 17 bases lay in between. The CDR3 length is 17 residues. CDR3 nucleotides: TGTGCCAGCAGCGTAGGTGCCGCTCGGACAGCGAACTATGGCTACACCCTC. Translation: CASSVGAARTANYGYTL.

This clonotype was found a few times. The rearrangement links TRBV6-6 to TRBJ1-2, with D possibly TRBD1 on 6 matching bases. Trimming shortened V by 2 bases and J by 5 bases, and 9 bases separated the two germline ends. Germline assignment: CDR1 MNHNY and CDR2 SVGAGI (reference sequence). This CDR3 contains 13 residues. CDR3 nucleotides: TGTGCCAGCAGTTACACAACAGGGTATGGCTACACCTTC. Translating it yields CASSYTTGYGYTF.

V is TRBV10-2 and J is TRBJ1-5; no definite D call. The CDR3 totals 14 residues. CDR1 and CDR2 from the germline V gene are WSHSY and SAAADI. Deletions cut 4 bases from V and 6 bases from J, with 13 bases between. CDR3 sequence reads: CASSARLRAQPQHF. Here the CDR3 DNA reads TGCGCCAGCAGTGCTAGGTTACGTGCTCAGCCCCAGCATTTT.

This clonotype has ten or more counts. The chain uses TRBV20-1 and TRBJ2-7; D gene uncertain. The germline V gene encodes CDR1 DFQATT and CDR2 SNEGSKA (reference sequence). Trimming took 3 bases from V and 2 from J, leaving 11 bases between them. This CDR3 has 13 amino acids. CDR3 nucleotide sequence: TGCAGTGCTAGGCATGGGAACCCCTACGAGCAGTACTTC. Translation: CSARHGNPYEQYF.

The V call is TRBV24-1, the J call TRBJ1-2; D ambiguous. The length of the CDR3 is 13 residues. Deletions cut 1 base from V and 7 bases from J, with 9 bases between. Germline-derived CDR1 and CDR2 are KGHDR and SFDVKD. This CDR3 is CATSDLNWGGYTF. The CDR3 nucleotides read TGTGCCACCAGTGATTTAAACTGGGGTGGCTACACCTTC.

The rearrangement uses TRBV19 and TRBJ1-1; no firm D call. V lost 3 bases, J lost 5 bases, and 13 bases lay in between. Germline assignment: CDR1 LNHDA and CDR2 SQIVND (reference sequence). The CDR3 contains 14 residues. The CDR3 here is CASSIMASGTEAFF. The CDR3 DNA is TGTGCCAGTAGTATCATGGCCTCGGGGACTGAAGCTTTCTTT.

This chain links TRBV9 with TRBJ1-6; the match to TRBD1 covers 10 bases. V dropped 9 bases and J dropped 6; count of bases not matched to a gene: 12. This CDR3 is built from 16 residues. Germline assignment: CDR1 SGDLS and CDR2 YYNGEE. CDR3 loop: CAISAIDRGLNSPLHF. The CDR3 nucleotides are TGTGCCATCAGTGCTATTGACAGGGGGCTTAATTCACCCCTCCACTTT.

This clonotype was seen many times. The CDR3 region has the DNA TGTGCCAGCAGCGTACCCACAGAAGAGACCCAGTACTTC. Amino acids: CASSVPTEETQYF. The chain combines TRBV9 with TRBJ2-5; no definite D call. Per the germline V gene, CDR1 is SGDLS and CDR2 is YYNGEE. Between the trimmed V and J ends, which lost 1 base and 3 bases, there was a span of 7 bases. The length of the CDR3 is 13 residues. The variable domain in full, with the rest retrieved from reference TRBV9 and TRBJ2-5, is DSGVTQTPKHLITATGQRVTLRCSPRSGDLSVYWYQQSLDQGLQFLIQYYNGEERAKGNILERFSAQQFPDLHSELNLSSLELGDSALYFCASSVPTEETQYFGPGTRLLVL.

This clonotype was counted ten times or more. V gene TRBV20-1 combines with J gene TRBJ2-5; no clear D gene. The CDR3 has 14 amino acids. V dropped 3 bases and J dropped 6 bases, with 17 bases sitting between them. Germline lookup yields CDR1 DFQATT and CDR2 SNEGSKA (reference sequence). The CDR3 DNA reads TGCAGTGCTAGGCCTCGCAGTAGCCCAAAGACCCAGTACTTC. It codes for CSARPRSSPKTQYF.

The chain combines TRBV29-1 with TRBJ2-7; 7 nucleotides line up with TRBD1. Germline V lookup: CDR1 SQVTM, CDR2 ANQGSEA. CDR3 length: 12 amino acids. After removal of 8 bases from V and 0 bases from J, the junction contained 4 bases not matched to a gene. The CDR3 region is CSSQGSSYEQYF. In nucleotides, the CDR3 is TGCAGCTCACAGGGGAGCTCCTACGAGCAGTACTTC.

This clonotype was recorded many times. The V call is TRBV7-2, the J call TRBJ1-6; the D is unclear. The V end lost 5 bases, the J end lost 7 bases, and 27 bases lay between the germline ends. The germline gives CDR1 SGHTA, CDR2 FQGNSA. The CDR3 runs 19 residues. As DNA, the CDR3 is TGTGCCAGCAGCCCCGACCCCGCCTCACCACTACGACCGAATTCACCCCTCCACTTT. It yields the protein CASSPDPASPLRPNSPLHF.

Concerning this clonotype itself: A read error is likely, as this CDR3 ends without the conserved phenylalanine or tryptophan. The DNA is left out, because the CDR3 cannot be placed on it with certainty; the CDR3 is given as TCRdb lists it. The J gene is TRBJ1-3, the V gene TRBV12-3 or TRBV12-4. From its first to its last residue, the CDR3 has 9 amino acids. Here the CDR3 reads CAISGPLNT.

V gene TRBV6-1 combines with J gene TRBJ1-2; tentative D call: TRBD1 (5 bases). CDR1 MNHNS and CDR2 SASEGT come from the germline V gene. The CDR3 has 13 residues. Trimming left V 6 bases short and J 5 bases short, with 13 bases between. As DNA, the CDR3 is TGTGCCAGCAGAACGTCAGGGCCATATGGCTACACCTTC. Protein product: CASRTSGPYGYTF.